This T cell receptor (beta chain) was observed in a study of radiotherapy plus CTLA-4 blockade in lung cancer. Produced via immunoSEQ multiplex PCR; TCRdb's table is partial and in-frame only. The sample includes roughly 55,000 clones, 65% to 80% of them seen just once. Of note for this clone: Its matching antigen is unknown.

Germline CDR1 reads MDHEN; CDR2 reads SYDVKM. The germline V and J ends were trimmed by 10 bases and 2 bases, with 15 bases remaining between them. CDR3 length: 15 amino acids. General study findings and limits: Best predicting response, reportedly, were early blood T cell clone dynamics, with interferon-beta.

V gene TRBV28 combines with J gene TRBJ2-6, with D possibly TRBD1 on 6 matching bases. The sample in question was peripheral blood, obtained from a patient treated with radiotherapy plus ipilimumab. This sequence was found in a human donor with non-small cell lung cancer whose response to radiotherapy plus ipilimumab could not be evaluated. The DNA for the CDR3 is TGTGCCACGACAGGTGGGCGGCCTGGGGCCAACGTCCTGACTTTC. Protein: CATTGGRPGANVLTF.